The sequence of this TCR beta chain was determined in a study of T cell changes during pregnancy in multiple sclerosis. Sequenced by immunoSEQ multiplex PCR; TCRdb stores in-frame clones only, minus some. The data contain 30,000 to 40,000 clones, roughly 89% of them singletons. The V end was cut by 2 bases, the J end by 5 bases, with 10 bases between. This CDR3 is 13 amino acids long. CDR1 and CDR2 (germline): MNHEY, SMNVEV (reference sequence). The chain links TRBV27 to TRBJ2-7, with D perhaps TRBD2 (7 bases). The material sequenced was CD8+ T cells from peripheral blood mononuclear cells, taken in the second trimester of pregnancy. The origin of this receptor is a female donor with multiple sclerosis, enrolled in a pregnancy study. DNA of the CDR3: TGTGCCAGCAGTTTAGGGGGGGCCAACGAGCAGTACTTC. Its protein is CASSLGGANEQYF.